These T cell receptor beta chains were read from a single sample in a study of tumor-infiltrating lymphocytes in localized non-small cell lung cancer. Assay: immunoSEQ multiplex PCR; the TCRdb copy retains only in-frame clones and omits some. In the table there are 10,000 to 15,000 clones, 55% to 70% of which are singletons. The sample taken for sequencing was lung tumor tissue. The receptors stem from a human donor with non-small cell lung cancer. Both conserved end residues are part of each CDR3. The order of the fields is J gene, V gene, CDR3 protein.

>TRBJ1-2|TRBV7-3
CASSLRAGDGYTF
>TRBJ1-4|TRBV10-1
CASSESTGQNEKLFF
>TRBJ2-3|TRBV5-1
CASSLDPDTQYF
>TRBJ1-5|TRBV19
CASSISDQGIRDQPQHF
>TRBJ1-1|TRBV19
CASSAAGGTEAFF
>TRBJ1-1|TRBV10-3
CAISERGDTEAFF
>TRBJ2-7|TRBV5-8
CASSPDRVSNGTGEQYF
>TRBJ2-1|TRBV30
CAWGHDNEQFF
>TRBJ2-6|TRBV10-3
CAISESRGGQGLSGANVLTF
>TRBJ2-5|TRBV4-2
CASSLVAGVETQYF
>TRBJ2-1|TRBV7-2
CASSLSMRNEQFF
>TRBJ1-2|TRBV5-5
CASSRQEGGYTF
>TRBJ1-4|TRBV9
CASSVRPVATNEKLFF
>TRBJ2-7|TRBV7-6
CASSLASAPSSYEQYF
>TRBJ1-1|TRBV29-1
CSPVERFGGFEAFF
>TRBJ2-2|TRBV7-2
CASRRGAATGELFF
>TRBJ2-1|TRBV15
CATSTLGGEQFF
>TRBJ2-7|TRBV20-1
CSAAQVAEQYF
>TRBJ1-4|TRBV18
CASSPPSGHTGEKLFF
>TRBJ1-5|TRBV19
CASSIGGGRQPQHF
>TRBJ2-1|TRBV30
CAWSGGGARNEQFF
>TRBJ2-7|TRBV7-9
CASSHRGSYEQYF
>TRBJ2-2|TRBV2
CASSVTAAGTGELFF
>TRBJ2-7|TRBV29-1
CSVEVGQGLGLGEQYF
>TRBJ2-7|TRBV5-6
CASSQEEADHCF
>TRBJ2-3|TRBV29-1
CSVSPGLLPDFTDTQYF
>TRBJ1-2|TRBV6-1
CASSGGSNYGYTF
>TRBJ1-5|TRBV19
CASSIEPRIPQHF
>TRBJ2-7|TRBV7-2
CASSSGQGAAYEQYF
>TRBJ1-3|TRBV6-5
CASSYSAVGNTIYF
>TRBJ1-2|TRBV5-6
CASSTGQGTYGYTF
>TRBJ1-3|TRBV7-9
CASSLVFEDSYSGNTIYF
>TRBJ1-6|TRBV7-3
CASSPPEAPALHF
>TRBJ2-3|TRBV2
CASIRSLARGTDTQYF
>TRBJ2-1|TRBV27
CASSSIAGTYNEQFF
>TRBJ1-5|TRBV2
CASSEGMGLQPQHF
>TRBJ2-7|TRBV7-9
CASRGKGAAYEQYF
>TRBJ1-1|TRBV5-1
CASSLGFRNTEAFF
>TRBJ2-1|TRBV5-1
CASSIQRLGGEQFF
>TRBJ2-1|TRBV9
CASSIGTSGGANEQFF
>TRBJ2-3|TRBV7-3
CASSSMGTTTDTQYF
>TRBJ1-2|TRBV5-8
CASSFNGYTF
>TRBJ1-2|TRBV14
CASSQEQGAYTF
>TRBJ1-2|TRBV10-2
CASRAGQGQNYGYTF
>TRBJ2-7|TRBV6-5
CASRTGLGEQYF
>TRBJ2-5|TRBV5-1
CASRDGTSVVETQYF
>TRBJ1-5|TRBV5-5
CASSLDRAGYVPQHF
>TRBJ1-6|TRBV15
CASRQGNSPLHF
>TRBJ1-1|TRBV11-2
CASSTGTGLNTEAFF
>TRBJ2-6|TRBV19
CASSIDTPRQGSGANVLTF
>TRBJ2-1|TRBV27
CASSPQTSNEQFF
>TRBJ2-2|TRBV10-2
CASSEGWAGELFF